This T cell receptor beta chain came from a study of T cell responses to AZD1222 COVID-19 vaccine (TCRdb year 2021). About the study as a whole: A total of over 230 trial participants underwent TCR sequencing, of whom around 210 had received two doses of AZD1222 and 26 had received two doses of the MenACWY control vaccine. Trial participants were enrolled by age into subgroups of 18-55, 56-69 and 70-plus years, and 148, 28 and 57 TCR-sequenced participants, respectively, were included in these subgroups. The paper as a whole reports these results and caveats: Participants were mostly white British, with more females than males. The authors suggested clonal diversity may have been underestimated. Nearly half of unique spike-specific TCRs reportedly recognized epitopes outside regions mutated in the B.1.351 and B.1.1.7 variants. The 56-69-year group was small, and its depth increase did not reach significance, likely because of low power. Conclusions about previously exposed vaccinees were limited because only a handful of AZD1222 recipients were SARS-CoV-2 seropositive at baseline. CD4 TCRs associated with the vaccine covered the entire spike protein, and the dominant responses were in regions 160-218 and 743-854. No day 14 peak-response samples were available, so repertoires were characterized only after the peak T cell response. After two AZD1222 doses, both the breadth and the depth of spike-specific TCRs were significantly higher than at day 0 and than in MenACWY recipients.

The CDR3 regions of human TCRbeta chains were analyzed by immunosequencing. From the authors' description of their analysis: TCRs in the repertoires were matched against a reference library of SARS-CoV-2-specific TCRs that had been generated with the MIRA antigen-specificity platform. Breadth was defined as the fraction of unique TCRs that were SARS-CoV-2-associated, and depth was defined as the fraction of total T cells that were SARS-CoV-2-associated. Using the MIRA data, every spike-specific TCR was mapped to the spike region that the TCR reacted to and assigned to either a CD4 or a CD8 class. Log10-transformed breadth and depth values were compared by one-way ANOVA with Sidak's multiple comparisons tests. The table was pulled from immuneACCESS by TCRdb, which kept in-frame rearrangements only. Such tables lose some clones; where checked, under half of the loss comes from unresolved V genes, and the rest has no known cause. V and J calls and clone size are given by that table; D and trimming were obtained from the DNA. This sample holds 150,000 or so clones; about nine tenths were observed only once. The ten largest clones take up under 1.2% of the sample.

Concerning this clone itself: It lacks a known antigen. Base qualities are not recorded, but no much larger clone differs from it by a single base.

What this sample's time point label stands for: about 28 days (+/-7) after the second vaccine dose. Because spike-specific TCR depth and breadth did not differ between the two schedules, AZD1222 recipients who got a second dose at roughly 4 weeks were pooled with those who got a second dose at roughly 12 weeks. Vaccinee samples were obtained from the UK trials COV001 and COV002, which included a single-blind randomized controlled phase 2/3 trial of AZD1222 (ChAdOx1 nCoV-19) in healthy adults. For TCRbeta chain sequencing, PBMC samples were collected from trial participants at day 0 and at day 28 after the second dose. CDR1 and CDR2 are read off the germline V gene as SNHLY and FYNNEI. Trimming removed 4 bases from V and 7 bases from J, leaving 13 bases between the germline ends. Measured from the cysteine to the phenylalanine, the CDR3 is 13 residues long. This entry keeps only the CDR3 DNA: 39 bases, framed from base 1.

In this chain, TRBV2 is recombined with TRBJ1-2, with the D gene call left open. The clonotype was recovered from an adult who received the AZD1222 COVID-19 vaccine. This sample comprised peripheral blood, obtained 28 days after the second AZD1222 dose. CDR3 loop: CASSVVEGRGYTF. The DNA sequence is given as TGTGCCAGCAGTGTGGTGGAGGGCCGTGGCTACACCTTC.